These T cell receptor beta chains were read from a single sample in a study of T cell repertoires in cytomegalovirus infection. TCRdb re-analysed the reads in MiXCR, keeping a single row per CDR3 protein. The sample lists 400,000 or so distinct CDR3 sequences; approximately 31% were seen once. Sequencing input: PBMCs. These receptors were collected from a human donor in good health (CMV status not recorded). Some clones in this sample may be carry-over from other donors' samples. Each CDR3 is given with its conserved first and last residue. Clone size is shown for a subset of rows, as once, few, many or a class of expanded clone.

CDR3aa,j_gene,v_gene,abundance
CASSDLGGQETQYF,TRBJ2-5,TRBV10-2,-
CASSDGPGEQFF,TRBJ2-1,TRBV12-3/TRBV12-4,many
CASSTTGTFYEQYF,TRBJ2-7,TRBV19,-
CASSLQNMNTEAFF,TRBJ1-1,TRBV7-2,many
CASSQGTSGGEGDTQYF,TRBJ2-3,TRBV4-2,-
CASSLDQGEYGYTF,TRBJ1-2,TRBV7-8,few
CASSQDRQPSSYEQYF,TRBJ2-7,TRBV4-1,-
CASSPVALYGYTF,TRBJ1-2,TRBV19,-
CASRLTGTQPQHF,TRBJ1-5,TRBV28,-
CASSLRDPPETQYF,TRBJ2-5,TRBV7-6,few
CASSLAWVGMDRSIAFF,TRBJ1-1,TRBV13,-
CSAEGGGASYGYTF,TRBJ1-2,TRBV29-1,few
CASSLRGGGGEKLFF,TRBJ1-4,TRBV3-1,-
CASSFQGEDDTEAFF,TRBJ1-1,TRBV28,few
CASSLGAGEQFF,TRBJ2-1,TRBV7-6,-
CAGSIVADSDEQYF,TRBJ2-7,TRBV7-6,-
CASSERRQGKGYGYTF,TRBJ1-2,TRBV2,few
CASSSGLYGYTF,TRBJ1-2,TRBV28,-
CASSSRTSGTGELFF,TRBJ2-2,TRBV7-6,many
CASSQDLSGGPVTQYF,TRBJ2-3,TRBV4-2,-
CASGTDDSYEQYF,TRBJ2-7,TRBV27,-
CASSYVPGQHTGELFF,TRBJ2-2,TRBV7-6,-
CASKVRGDPYNEQFF,TRBJ2-1,TRBV2,few
CASSPVRDTRITEAFF,TRBJ1-1,TRBV12-3/TRBV12-4,many
CSVASGRDGYTF,TRBJ1-2,TRBV29-1,few
CSVEGLAGGSYNEQFF,TRBJ2-1,TRBV29-1,-
CASSPSGGSSYNEQFF,TRBJ2-1,TRBV18,-
CASNPSGTQETQSF,TRBJ2-5,TRBV5-1,-
CASRPSGTGIGAQHF,TRBJ1-5,TRBV28,-
CASSSGPTMNTEAFF,TRBJ1-1,TRBV12-3/TRBV12-4,many
CASSSSSGNYGYTF,TRBJ1-2,TRBV2,once
CASSSSGTGEETQYF,TRBJ2-5,TRBV19,many
CASSFGRGQGNGYTF,TRBJ1-2,TRBV7-6,-
CAISEPGLAGQETQYF,TRBJ2-5,TRBV10-3,-
CVSSLAVVTGVDEQYF,TRBJ2-7,TRBV5-1,-
CASSFGQASSGNTIYF,TRBJ1-3,TRBV12-3/TRBV12-4,many
CASSLGAQGKRTQYF,TRBJ2-5,TRBV7-2,few
CASSGWTSGGATGELFF,TRBJ2-2,TRBV25-1,few
CASGTPVGNTGELFF,TRBJ2-2,TRBV6-5,-
CASSLVELKNIQYF,TRBJ2-4,TRBV5-6,-
CASSYPSTGNTEAFF,TRBJ1-1,TRBV6-5,-
CASSQITRQGYNEQFF,TRBJ2-1,TRBV4-1,-
CASSTSGRQETQYF,TRBJ2-5,TRBV2,-
CASSQDVGGYGYTF,TRBJ1-2,TRBV14,-
CASSYYPTGFSGNTIYF,TRBJ1-3,TRBV11-2,-
CASSPLTRQGSYNEQFF,TRBJ2-1,TRBV12-3/TRBV12-4,-
CASSVTFGQSTEAFF,TRBJ1-1,TRBV9,few